The rows below give T cell receptor beta chains drawn from one sample of a study of chemoradiotherapy in HPV16-positive cancers. TCRdb's table, derived via immunoSEQ multiplex PCR, lists solely in-frame clones and lacks some. This sample yields approximately 8,200 clones, of which roughly 70% are seen a single time; about 32% belongs to the top ten. This material was acquired from a patient who underwent chemoradiotherapy. The origin of the receptors is a human donor with HPV-associated anogenital cancer. Both conserved end residues are part of each CDR3. The D gene is left open where the match is weak. The size of a clone is reported for some rows only, either as once, few or many, or as a class for expanded clones.

v_gene: TRBV29-1; abundance: .; j_gene: TRBJ1-2; d_gene: .; CDR3aa: CSGETVTKKTNYGYTF; CDR3nt: TGCAGCGGGGAGACAGTAACTAAAAAGACAAACTATGGCTACACCTTC
v_gene: TRBV4-1; abundance: .; j_gene: TRBJ1-1; d_gene: TRBD1; CDR3aa: CASSQVGPRGGSSTEAFF; CDR3nt: TGCGCCAGCAGCCAAGTAGGGCCCAGGGGGGGCTCGAGCACTGAAGCTTTCTTT
v_gene: TRBV6-5; abundance: .; j_gene: TRBJ2-2; d_gene: TRBD1; CDR3aa: CASSGTGAGELFF; CDR3nt: TGTGCCAGCAGCGGGACAGGGGCCGGGGAGCTGTTTTTT
v_gene: TRBV15; abundance: few; j_gene: TRBJ1-6; d_gene: TRBD1; CDR3aa: CATSKPPDRVLGSWHSPLHF; CDR3nt: TGTGCCACCAGCAAGCCGCCGGACAGGGTTCTCGGATCGTGGCACTCACCCCTCCACTTT
v_gene: TRBV11-2; abundance: few; j_gene: TRBJ2-5; d_gene: TRBD2; CDR3aa: CASSSEAGAEETQYF; CDR3nt: TGTGCCAGCAGCTCAGAGGCGGGAGCGGAAGAGACCCAGTACTTC
v_gene: TRBV9; abundance: .; j_gene: TRBJ2-5; d_gene: .; CDR3aa: CASSVGGARQETQYF; CDR3nt: TGTGCCAGCAGCGTAGGGGGTGCCCGACAAGAGACCCAGTACTTC
v_gene: TRBV11-3; abundance: few; j_gene: TRBJ2-2; d_gene: .; CDR3aa: CASSQPGLYTGELFF; CDR3nt: TGTGCCAGCAGCCAACCGGGCCTTTATACCGGGGAGCTGTTTTTT
v_gene: TRBV4-1; abundance: once; j_gene: TRBJ2-1; d_gene: TRBD2; CDR3aa: CASSQVVASGSNEQFF; CDR3nt: TGCGCCAGCAGCCAAGTTGTGGCTAGCGGGAGCAATGAGCAGTTCTTC
v_gene: TRBV11-1; abundance: .; j_gene: TRBJ1-4; d_gene: TRBD1; CDR3aa: CASSPGGRNEKLFF; CDR3nt: TGTGCCAGCAGCCCAGGGGGAAGGAATGAAAAACTGTTTTTT
v_gene: TRBV5-8; abundance: .; j_gene: TRBJ2-3; d_gene: .; CDR3aa: CASSVRDTQYF; CDR3nt: TGTGCCAGCAGCGTTAGAGATACGCAGTATTTT
v_gene: TRBV7-8; abundance: .; j_gene: TRBJ1-1; d_gene: .; CDR3aa: CASSPETVNTEAFF; CDR3nt: TGTGCCAGCAGCCCCGAGACGGTGAACACTGAAGCTTTCTTT
v_gene: TRBV7-8; abundance: .; j_gene: TRBJ2-7; d_gene: TRBD2; CDR3aa: CASRYGRSYSYEQYF; CDR3nt: TGTGCCAGCAGGTACGGGAGGTCTTATTCGTACGAGCAGTACTTC
v_gene: TRBV11-2; abundance: .; j_gene: TRBJ2-3; d_gene: .; CDR3aa: CASSPQGSGTDTQYF; CDR3nt: TGTGCCAGCAGCCCTCAGGGGTCGGGCACAGATACGCAGTATTTT